The clone carrying this TCR beta chain was counted ten times or more. The antigen remains undetermined. This CDR3 has 14 residues. V lost 2 bases and J 2 bases, leaving 9 bases between the germline ends. Germline CDR1 SNHLY, CDR2 FYNNEI. Combining iRepertoire HTBI primers with Arm-PCR of CDR3 regions, the authors built TCR beta libraries. Original processing methods: From all samples, identification returned 14 TRBJ and approximately 62 TRBV segments. Each CDR3 protein gets one entry after TCRdb re-called the multiplex PCR reads with MiXCR. The V and J calls come from TCRdb's annotation, not from the publication. There are fewer than 350,000 distinct CDR3 sequences in the sample; about a sixth occur only once, and more than 35% lies in the top ten. The data derive from a study of regulatory T cells in long-lasting Graves disease. General study results and limits: Between persistent patients, a few thousand public clonotypes were shared, exceeding the 800 to 1,000 shared between new patients.

As to time point: newly diagnosed GD, antithyroid drugs for less than 3 months. PBMCs provided the RNA from which the TCR library was made. The chain has TRBV2 and TRBJ1-2, with D tentatively TRBD1 (5 bases). This specimen consisted of peripheral blood mononuclear cells (PBMCs), obtained at new diagnosis, from a patient treated with antithyroid drugs. The TCR sequence derives from a female donor with Graves disease. The CDR3 protein is CASSERGQNYGYTF. The CDR3 region has the DNA TGTGCCAGCAGTGAACGGGGCCAGAACTATGGCTACACCTTC.